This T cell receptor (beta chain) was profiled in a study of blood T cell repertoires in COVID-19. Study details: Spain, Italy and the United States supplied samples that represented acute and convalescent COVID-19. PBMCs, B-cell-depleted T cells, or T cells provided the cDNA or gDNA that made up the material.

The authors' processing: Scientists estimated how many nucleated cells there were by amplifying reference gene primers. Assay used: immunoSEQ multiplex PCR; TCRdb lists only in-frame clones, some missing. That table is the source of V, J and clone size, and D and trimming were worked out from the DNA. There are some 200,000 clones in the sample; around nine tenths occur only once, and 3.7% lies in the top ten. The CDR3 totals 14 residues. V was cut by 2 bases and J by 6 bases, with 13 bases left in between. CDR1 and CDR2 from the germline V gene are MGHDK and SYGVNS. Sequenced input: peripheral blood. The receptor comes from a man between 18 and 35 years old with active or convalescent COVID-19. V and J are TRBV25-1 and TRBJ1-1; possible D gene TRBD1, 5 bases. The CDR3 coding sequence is TGTGCCAGCAGTGAACCTACAGGAAGGCCTGAAGCTTTCTTT. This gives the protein CASSEPTGRPEAFF.